This T cell receptor (beta chain) was captured in a study of T cells in Graves' hyperthyroidism and ophthalmopathy (dated by TCRdb to the late 2010s). Background for the entire study: Peripheral blood samples were taken at initial diagnosis, before any treatment was given. To identify distinguishing TCR V-J signatures, a discovery cohort of about 100 patients was used, comprising some 45 with Graves' ophthalmopathy and around 57 with stable Graves' hyperthyroidism. An independent validation cohort of around 19 hyperthyroidism patients and about 15 patients who later progressed to ophthalmopathy tested prospective prediction of ophthalmopathy. For training and testing, the 100 patients in the discovery cohort were randomly divided in a 7:3 ratio. Thyroid tissue and blood T-cell repertoires from six Graves' hyperthyroidism patients were also compared in the study. After blood sampling, hyperthyroidism patients were treated with methimazole at a starting dose of 30 mg daily, and ophthalmopathy patients were treated with high-dose intravenous methylprednisolone. The paper describes TCR Vbeta CDR3 sequencing of more than 120 peripheral blood samples, made up of fewer than 50 ophthalmopathy patients, around 78 hyperthyroidism patients and about 17 progressor patients.

Hyperthyroidism patients were newly diagnosed, with disease duration under 2 months, and aged 18 to 65 years. Exclusion was applied to patients with uncontrolled infections, other autoimmune diseases, pregnancy or lactation. Diagnoses were based on clinical symptoms, serum thyroxine and TRAb, thyroid ultrasound and orbital computed tomography. For progressor patients, blood was drawn at the first diagnosis of hyperthyroidism, before any ophthalmopathy symptoms had appeared. PBMCs were separated from roughly 9.6 ml of fresh peripheral blood using Ficoll-Paque density gradient centrifugation. Progressor patients were first diagnosed with Graves' hyperthyroidism and then developed ophthalmopathy during follow-up. Total RNA was extracted with Trizol reagent, and quality was checked on an Agilent 2100 Bioanalyzer. This clonotype occurred many times. No cognate antigen has been identified for it. Base quality data are lacking; no much larger clone is found one base away.

The TCR beta CDR3 regions were amplified from the RNA transcripts. The TCR CDR3 was subjected to a first round of RT-PCR using the HTBI primer set and the Qiagen OneStep RT-PCR kit. Libraries were constructed in a second round of multiplex PCR, after which size selection and purification were carried out. The libraries were sequenced on an Illumina HiSeq2000 using paired-end 100 bp reads. The authors' analysis ran thus. SOAPnuke was used to process the raw data, throwing out any read that contained adapters or uncalled bases, had a mean Phred below 15, or lacked an exact constant-primer or identifier match. High-quality paired reads were merged using COPE v1.2.5, and each unique nucleotide sequence was defined as a clonotype. MiTCR v1.1 was used to align clonotypes to the IMGT TRBV, TRBD and TRBJ reference segments. Only V-J combinations with frequency above 0.0001, covering roughly 99% of repertoires, were analysed. A TCS score was defined as the ratio of F50 (clonal expansion) to E x V (chaos), with BLOSUM62-based TCRdist applied between CDR3 peptides within each V-J. Welch's t-statistics and random forest reduced roughly 500 V-J features to around 14, which were used in a naive Bayes classifier (R e1071). TCRdb itself trimmed the public reads at Q25 with fastp, ran MiXCR and retained productive beta chains. Merged by CDR3 protein, the rows form single entries marked with the most common genes and DNA. TCRdb's processing, not the authors' own work, is the source of the V and J calls. In all, the sample holds fewer than 650,000 distinct CDR3 sequences, and approximately 15% of those were seen once. The ten biggest clones cover under 7% of the sample.

Spanning cysteine to phenylalanine, the CDR3 consists of 15 amino acids. Left in the record is the CDR3 DNA by itself, 45 bases read in frame from the first base. V drops 0 bases and J drops 5 bases, leaving 14 bases in between. CDR1 and CDR2 are drawn from the germline V gene: LGHNT, FRNRAP. Broad study findings and their caveats: Ophthalmopathy was separated from stable hyperthyroidism by a 13 V-J signature model, with just over 85% sensitivity and about 81% specificity obtained in cross-validation and 80%/75% obtained in testing. Blood samples also contained most of the expanded thyroid clonotypes (frequency above 0.001), which suggests that blood repertoires may reflect thyroid immune responses. In validation, the model predicted progression to ophthalmopathy with roughly 66% sensitivity and about 73% specificity, a median of 6.5 months before onset. Sample size was not statistically predetermined, and investigators were not blinded to group allocation.

The chain joins TRBV12-5 to TRBJ2-7; a tentative D match to TRBD1 spans 6 bases. The receptor's source is a woman in her thirties with Graves' hyperthyroidism that later progressed to Graves' ophthalmopathy. The source material was blood. The sequenced DNA is TGTGCTAGTGGTTTGGTACTAGACAGGAGCGACGAGCAGTACTTC. Its translation reads: CASGLVLDRSDEQYF. Beyond the CDR3, the reference TRBV12-5 and TRBJ2-7 genes provide the residues; the full variable domain reads: DARVTQTPRHKVTEMGQEVTMRCQPILGHNTVFWYRQTMMQGLELLAYFRNRAPLDDSGMPKDRFSAEMPDATLATLKIQPSEPRDSAVYFCASGLVLDRSDEQYFGPGTRLTVT.